The sequence of this TCR beta chain was determined in a study of cytomegalovirus exposure and HLA in healthy donors. The V segment lost 5 bases and the J segment 5 bases; nucleotides outside the gene matches: 12. Germline V gene lookup returns CDR1 SGHAT and CDR2 FQNNGV. This CDR3 has 16 amino acids. Whole-study results and caveats: Sequences of the TCR beta chain were said to predict the HLA-A and HLA-B alleles of most subjects accurately. Sequencing had likely introduced a cluster of highly shared sequence variants as an artifact.

Healthy people donating bone marrow made up the donors. Concerning this clone: Its antigen is not identified.

This PCR relied on a set of 60 Vbeta primers and 13 Jbeta primers. Assay: immunoSEQ multiplex PCR; the TCRdb copy retains only in-frame clones and omits some. The data contain more than 95,000 clones, approximately 72% of them seen just once; the ten biggest clones take up roughly 1.9%. This receptor was identified in a man aged 25-45 years in good health and CMV-seronegative. Sample: PBMCs. V and J are TRBV11-2 and TRBJ2-5; 9 bases match TRBD2. The CDR3 sequence is CASSASSGKGGETQYF. CDR3 sequence (DNA): TGTGCCAGCAGCGCGTCTAGCGGGAAAGGGGGGGAGACCCAGTACTTC.